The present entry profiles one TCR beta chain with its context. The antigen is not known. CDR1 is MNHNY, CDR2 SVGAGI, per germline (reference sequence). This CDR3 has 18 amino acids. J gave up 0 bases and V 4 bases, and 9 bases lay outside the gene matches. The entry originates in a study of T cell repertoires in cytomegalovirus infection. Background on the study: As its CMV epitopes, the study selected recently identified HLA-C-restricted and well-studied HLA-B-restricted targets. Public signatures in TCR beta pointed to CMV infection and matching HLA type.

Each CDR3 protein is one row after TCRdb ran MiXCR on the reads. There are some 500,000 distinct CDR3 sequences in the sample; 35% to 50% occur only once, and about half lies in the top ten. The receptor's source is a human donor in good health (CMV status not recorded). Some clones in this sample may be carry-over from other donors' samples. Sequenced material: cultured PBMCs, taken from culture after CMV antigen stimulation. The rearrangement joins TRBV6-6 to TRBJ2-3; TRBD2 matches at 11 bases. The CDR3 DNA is TGTGCCAGCAGTTCGCTGACCCTAGCGGGGGGTAGCACAGATACGCAGTATTTT. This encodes CASSSLTLAGGSTDTQYF.